The 2 T cell receptor beta chains reported below all come from one sample, sequenced in a study of vaccination effects on CD4 cells after COVID-19. Antigen-specific CD4+ T cells were expanded with viral peptide pools in the ViraFEST assay before sequencing. Following 10 days of culture, CD4+ T cells were isolated. Having tested negative for nucleocapsid antibodies, the vaccine recipients showed no prior SARS-CoV-2 infection. Their cognate antigens are unknown. Libraries were prepared by immunoSEQ multiplex PCR; TCRdb keeps only in-frame clonotypes and omits some of them. This table holds fewer than 30,000 clones, around 75% found once. The sample was CD4+ T cells from PBMCs cultured with SARS-CoV-2 spike peptides, taken before COVID-19 vaccination. Source of these receptors: a human donor who received a COVID-19 vaccine.

The V gene is TRBV9, the J gene TRBJ2-7; 7 nucleotides line up with TRBD1. V gave up 0 bases and J gave up 3 bases; unmatched junction bases: 9. CDR1 is SGDLS and CDR2 is YYNGEE in the germline V gene. The CDR3 runs 16 residues. The CDR3 is CASSVAGQGEIYEQYF. The DNA for the CDR3 is TGTGCCAGCAGCGTAGCTGGCCAGGGGGAGATCTACGAGCAGTACTTC.

The chain has TRBV11-2 and TRBJ1-1, with D uncertain. Germline V gene lookup returns CDR1 SGHAT and CDR2 FQNNGV. Trimming removed 1 base from V and 0 bases from J, with 21 bases in between. The CDR3 has 19 residues. The CDR3 reads CASSLALGSKSSMNTEAFF. In DNA form, the CDR3 reads TGTGCCAGCAGCTTAGCGCTGGGTTCAAAGTCGTCGATGAACACTGAAGCTTTCTTT.